One sample yielded the 14 T cell receptor beta chains listed below, sequenced in a study of response to subunit inactivated influenza vaccine. TCRdb fed the RT-PCR reads into MiXCR, producing one record per CDR3 protein. The table includes fewer than 350,000 distinct CDR3 sequences, less than 25% detected once. The sample was PBMCs from blood, taken about 20 months after vaccination. The receptors were sampled from a man in his fifties or sixties who received an inactivated influenza vaccine.

The genes are TRBV12-3 or TRBV12-4 and TRBJ2-1; TRBD1 aligns across 8 bases. The CDR3 has 16 amino acids. The J segment lost 7 bases and the V segment lost 2 bases, leaving 10 bases of the junction unmatched. The CDR3 coding sequence is TGTGCCAGCAGTTTATCCCCGGACAGGGCTTGGAATGAGCAGTTCTTC. It translates to CASSLSPDRAWNEQFF.

This chain connects TRBV5-4 to TRBJ2-3; 10 bases align to TRBD2. The germline gives CDR1 SGHNT, CDR2 YYREEE (reference sequence). This CDR3 is 16 amino acids long. V lost 1 base to trimming and J lost 6 bases; unmatched junction nucleotides: 8. The CDR3 reads CASSLMASGGADTQYF. In DNA, the CDR3 is TGTGCCAGCAGCTTGATGGCTAGCGGGGGAGCGGATACGCAGTATTTT. The full variable domain, in which reference TRBV5-4 and TRBJ2-3 provide the parts outside the CDR3, is ETGVTQSPTHLIKTRGQQVTLRCSSQSGHNTVSWYQQALGQGPQFIFQYYREEENGRGNFPPRFSGLQFPNYSSELNVNALELDDSALYLCASSLMASGGADTQYFGPGTRLTVL.

The CDR3 here is CASSIQGYTYEQYF. CDR3 nucleotide sequence: TGCGCCAGCAGCATACAGGGTTATACCTACGAGCAGTACTTC. The rearrangement joins TRBV5-1 to TRBJ2-7, with D perhaps matching TRBD1 (6 bases). The CDR3 length is 14 residues. V was cut by 4 bases and J by 2 bases, with 13 bases left in between. Germline CDR1 and CDR2: SGHRS and YFSETQ.

This clonotype was counted once. The genes are TRBV20-1 and TRBJ2-7, with D hard to call. The germline V gene has CDR1 DFQATT and CDR2 SNEGSKA (reference sequence). Trimming left V 6 bases short and J 8 bases short, with 20 bases between. The CDR3 loop spans 13 amino acids. This CDR3 reads CSATLPRVDKQYF. CDR3 bases: TGCAGTGCCACCCTTCCCCGAGTCGACAAGCAGTACTTC.

The chain uses TRBV11-2 and TRBJ1-2; D not resolved. Germline V gene lookup returns CDR1 SGHAT and CDR2 FQNNGV. Trimming left V 2 bases short and J 1 base short, with 11 bases between. The length of the CDR3 is 15 residues. The CDR3, as DNA: TGTGCCAGCAGCTTAAGGGCAGGCCGTAACTATGGCTACACCTTC. Translation: CASSLRAGRNYGYTF.

This chain uses TRBV29-1 with TRBJ1-5; D is uncertain. Germline V gene data show CDR1 as SQVTM and CDR2 as ANQGSEA. The V and J ends lost 2 bases and 0 bases respectively, with 5 bases between them. The CDR3 has 13 amino acids. This CDR3 is CSVETDSNQPQHF. CDR3 DNA: TGCAGCGTTGAAACAGATAGCAATCAGCCCCAGCATTTT.

The genes are TRBV6-5 and TRBJ1-1, with 7 nucleotides matching TRBD1. Germline values: CDR1 MNHEY, CDR2 SVGAGI. The CDR3 spans 14 residues. The J segment lost 3 bases and the V segment lost 1 base, leaving 2 bases of the junction unmatched. Written as DNA, the CDR3 is TGTGCCAGCAGTTACTACAGGGGCGACACTGAAGCTTTCTTT. Translated, it gives CASSYYRGDTEAFF.

A few counts support this clonotype. The rearrangement uses TRBV7-2 and TRBJ2-7; the match to TRBD1 covers 9 bases. The CDR3 covers 15 residues. V was pared by 1 base and J by 4 bases, with 5 bases of the junction left unmatched. Germline V gene lookup returns CDR1 SGHTA and CDR2 FQGNSA. Here the CDR3 DNA reads TGTGCCAGCAGCTTAGGGACAGGGGTAGGGTACGAGCAGTACTTC. Translated: CASSLGTGVGYEQYF.

There are many counts of this clonotype. The chain combines TRBV27 with TRBJ2-1; D gene unclear. V was clipped by 5 bases and J by 6 bases, with 8 bases between them. Germline V gene data show CDR1 as MNHEY and CDR2 as SMNVEV (reference sequence). This CDR3 is built from 12 residues. The CDR3 nucleotides are TGTGCCAGCAGTGTTGGAGTCAATGAGCAGTTCTTC. This codes for CASSVGVNEQFF.

This clonotype came up many times. J is TRBJ1-6 and V is TRBV3-1; 8 bases agree with TRBD1. Trimming removed 3 bases from V and 9 bases from J; junction bases left unmatched: 4. The germline V gene has CDR1 LGHDT and CDR2 YNNKEL (reference sequence). The CDR3 extends over 14 amino acids. This chain's CDR3 is CASSHGQGGSPLHF. For the CDR3, the DNA is TGTGCCAGCAGCCACGGACAGGGAGGTTCACCCCTCCACTTT.

The rearrangement uses TRBV20-1 and TRBJ2-1; 7 bases align to TRBD2. The length of the CDR3 is 15 residues. With V trimmed by 2 bases and J by 3 bases, 7 bases remained unmatched. Per the germline V gene, CDR1 is DFQATT and CDR2 is SNEGSKA (reference sequence). DNA of the CDR3: TGCAGTGCTAGAACTATCCGGACTAGCTACAATGAGCAGTTCTTC. It translates to CSARTIRTSYNEQFF.

The V call is TRBV15, the J call TRBJ2-2; 9 nucleotides align to TRBD1. Unmatched junction bases numbered 4, after V lost 5 bases and J lost 0 bases. The CDR3 is 16 residues long. Germline V gene lookup returns CDR1 LNHNV and CDR2 YYDKDF (reference sequence). The CDR3 region has the DNA TGTGCCACCAGCCTCGACAGGGGGTCGAACACCGGGGAGCTGTTTTTT. Encoded protein: CATSLDRGSNTGELFF.

A few counts support this clonotype. The chain combines TRBV28 with TRBJ2-5, with a possible D match to TRBD1 (7 bases). The CDR3 length is 15 residues. V lost 5 bases and J lost 5, with 18 bases in between. Germline-derived CDR1 and CDR2 are MDHEN and SYDVKM. Here the CDR3 reads CASSLLQGGWETQYF. The CDR3 bases are TGTGCCAGCAGTCTCCTCCAGGGGGGATGGGAGACCCAGTACTTC.

The V and J genes are TRBV12-3 or TRBV12-4 and TRBJ2-3; D unresolved. The CDR3 extends over 12 amino acids. Between the trimmed V and J ends, which lost 5 bases and 10 bases, there was a span of 13 bases. Here the CDR3 DNA reads TGTGCCAGCAGTCCCACTATACCGGCGCAGTATTTT. Translated, it gives CASSPTIPAQYF.